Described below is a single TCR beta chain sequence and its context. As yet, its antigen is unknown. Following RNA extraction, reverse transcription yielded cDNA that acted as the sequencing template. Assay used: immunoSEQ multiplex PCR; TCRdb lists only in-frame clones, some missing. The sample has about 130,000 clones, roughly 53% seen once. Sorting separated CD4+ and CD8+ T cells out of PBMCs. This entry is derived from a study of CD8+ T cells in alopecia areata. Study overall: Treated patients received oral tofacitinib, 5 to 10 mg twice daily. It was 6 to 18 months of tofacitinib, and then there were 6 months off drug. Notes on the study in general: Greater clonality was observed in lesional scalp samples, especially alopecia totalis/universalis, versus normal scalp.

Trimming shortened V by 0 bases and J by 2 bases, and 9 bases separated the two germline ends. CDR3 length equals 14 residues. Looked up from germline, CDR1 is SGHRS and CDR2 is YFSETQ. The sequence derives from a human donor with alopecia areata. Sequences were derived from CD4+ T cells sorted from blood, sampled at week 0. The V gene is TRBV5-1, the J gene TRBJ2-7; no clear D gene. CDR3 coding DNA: TGCGCCAGCAGCTTGGAAGGCAGAGCCTACGAGCAGTACTTC. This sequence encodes CASSLEGRAYEQYF. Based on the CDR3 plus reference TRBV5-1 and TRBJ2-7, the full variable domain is KAGVTQTPRYLIKTRGQQVTLSCSPISGHRSVSWYQQTPGQGLQFLFEYFSETQRNKGNFPGRFSGRQFSNSRSEMNVSTLELGDSALYLCASSLEGRAYEQYFGPGTRLTVT.